Listed here are 26 T cell receptor beta chains from one sample, sequenced in a study of beta chain features in type 1 diabetes. General study points: Type 1 diabetes patients showed a moderate but significant shortening of TCRB CDR3s in all four CD4+ subsets.

Expressed TCRB transcripts got sequenced, as all isolated RNA was reverse transcribed. The table came from immunoSEQ multiplex PCR; TCRdb's copy has only in-frame clones and leaves some out. The sample lists some 350,000 clones; 13% were seen once. The antigens these receptors bind are not known. The sample was naive CD4+ T cells from blood. The receptors shown here come from a woman aged 18-29 years with type 1 diabetes.

This clone has only a few counts. This chain uses TRBV11-2 with TRBJ2-3; unclear D gene. This CDR3 region has 17 residues. The V end was cut by 4 bases, the J end by 3 bases, with 20 bases between. Per the germline V gene, CDR1 is SGHAT and CDR2 is FQNNGV. DNA for the CDR3: TGTGCCAGCAGCTCGTCGGTCTTTAACCATCCGACAGATACGCAGTATTTT. It translates to CASSSSVFNHPTDTQYF.

V usage is TRBV28 and J usage is TRBJ2-1; 7 nucleotides agree with TRBD2. J lost 0 bases, V lost 3 bases, and 5 bases had no gene match. Germline-derived CDR1 and CDR2 are MDHEN and SYDVKM. The CDR3 sequence is 16 residues long. The CDR3 region is CASSFLAASSYNEQFF. Written as DNA, the CDR3 is TGTGCCAGCAGTTTCCTAGCGGCGAGCTCCTACAATGAGCAGTTCTTC. Looking up the rest from reference TRBV28 and TRBJ2-1 gives the full variable domain: DVKVTQSSRYLVKRTGEKVFLECVQDMDHENMFWYRQDPGLGLRLIYFSYDVKMKEKGDIPEGYSVSREKKERFSLILESASTNQTSMYLCASSFLAASSYNEQFFGPGTRLTVL.

This clone has just a few counts. The chain uses TRBV7-2 and TRBJ1-2; possible D gene TRBD1, 6 bases. Germline V gene lookup returns CDR1 SGHTA and CDR2 FQGNSA. Trimming took 1 base from V and 4 from J, leaving 16 bases between them. This CDR3 is 16 amino acids long. CDR3 region: CASSLGLGDMGYGYTF. Written as DNA, the CDR3 is TGTGCCAGCAGCTTAGGGTTGGGGGACATGGGCTATGGCTACACCTTC.

This clone was detected only a few times. V gene TRBV18 combines with J gene TRBJ2-7, with 10 bases matching TRBD1. With V trimmed by 4 bases and J by 2 bases, 5 bases remained unmatched. CDR1 and CDR2 from the germline V gene are KGHSH and LQKENI. The CDR3 loop spans 15 amino acids. In DNA, the CDR3 is TGTGCCAGCTCACAAGGGACAGGGGAGGCCTACGAGCAGTACTTC. Amino acids: CASSQGTGEAYEQYF.

This chain connects TRBV11-2 to TRBJ2-6; 7 nucleotides match TRBD2. CDR3 size: 16 residues. V shed 2 bases and J 11 bases; nucleotides not matched to a gene: 12. Germline V gene lookup returns CDR1 SGHAT and CDR2 FQNNGV. CDR3: CASSLQRGTGGHVLTF. The CDR3 DNA follows: TGTGCCAGCAGCTTACAAAGAGGCACGGGAGGCCACGTCCTGACTTTC.

This clone has a handful of counts. The chain couples TRBV5-1 to TRBJ2-1, with 11 bases aligning to TRBD2. The CDR3 covers 15 residues. Trimming took 6 bases from V and 10 from J; bases not matched to a gene: 12. In germline, CDR1 is SGHRS, CDR2 YFSETQ. For the CDR3, the DNA is TGCGCCAGCACCCAACTAGCGGGAGTCGATCAAGAGCAGTTCTTC. It codes for CASTQLAGVDQEQFF.

This chain connects TRBV29-1 to TRBJ1-2; D uncertain. The ends were cut back, 4 bases at V and 4 bases at J, with 7 bases in the middle. Germline values: CDR1 SQVTM, CDR2 ANQGSEA. This CDR3 contains 11 residues. As DNA, the CDR3 is TGCAGCGTTGGACATCTCTATGGCTACACCTTC. Protein sequence: CSVGHLYGYTF.

The chain links TRBV28 to TRBJ2-3; 9 bases fit TRBD1. The ends lost 6 bases at V and 0 bases at J; junction bases unmatched: 1. Per germline, CDR1 MDHEN and CDR2 SYDVKM. CDR3 size: 14 residues. In DNA, the CDR3 is TGTGCCAGCAGCGGACAGGGGAGCACAGATACGCAGTATTTT. It encodes CASSGQGSTDTQYF.

The chain uses TRBV19 and TRBJ1-2, with 7 bases aligning to TRBD1. Germline values: CDR1 LNHDA, CDR2 SQIVND (reference sequence). This CDR3 spans 14 amino acids. V dropped 6 bases and J dropped 2; count of bases not matched to a gene: 6. In nucleotides, the CDR3 is TGTGCCAGTAGCAGAAGGGACAGAAACTATGGCTACACCTTC. Protein product: CASSRRDRNYGYTF.

The genes are TRBV2 and TRBJ2-7; 12 nucleotides line up with TRBD2. CDR1 is SNHLY and CDR2 is FYNNEI in the germline V gene. This CDR3 is 16 amino acids long. V was pared by 6 bases and J by 6 bases, with 12 bases of the junction left unmatched. CDR3 loop: CASRERLAGVEVEQYV. The CDR3 DNA follows: TGTGCCAGCAGGGAGAGACTAGCGGGAGTTGAAGTCGAGCAGTACGTC.

The chain recombines TRBV9 with TRBJ2-2, with a tentative D call TRBD2 (5 bases). V shed 0 bases and J shed 6 bases, with 6 bases lying between them. In germline, CDR1 is SGDLS, CDR2 YYNGEE. The CDR3 is made up of 13 amino acids. The DNA for the CDR3 is TGTGCCAGCAGCGTAGTGGAGGCCGGGGAGCTGTTTTTT. It specifies CASSVVEAGELFF.

The V call is TRBV19, the J call TRBJ1-5; maybe TRBD1 (6 bases). Germline V gene data show CDR1 as LNHDA and CDR2 as SQIVND (reference sequence). The CDR3 has 14 amino acids. The germline V and J ends were trimmed by 7 bases and 1 base, with 11 bases remaining between them. CDR3 bases: TGTGCCAGTATCGGACAGTGGAGCAATCAGCCCCAGCATTTT. Translating it yields CASIGQWSNQPQHF.

This clone was seen more than once but under ten times. The rearrangement links TRBV5-5 to TRBJ2-7; 7 positions agree with TRBD2. Trimming at V came to 4 bases and at J to 5 bases, leaving 12 bases not matched to a gene. CDR1 and CDR2 (germline): SGHKS, YYEKEE (reference sequence). This CDR3 is 15 amino acids long. The CDR3 DNA follows: TGTGCCAGCAGCCTCGCCCGGGGGGAGGGGAACGAGCAGTACTTC. Its translation: CASSLARGEGNEQYF.

This chain uses TRBV7-9 with TRBJ2-5; D ambiguous. The germline V gene encodes CDR1 SEHNR and CDR2 FQNEAQ (reference sequence). This CDR3 has 14 residues. V shed 0 bases and J shed 3 bases, with 8 bases lying between them. The chain's CDR3 is CASSLAEAKETQYF. Written as DNA, the CDR3 is TGTGCCAGCAGCTTAGCTGAGGCAAAAGAGACCCAGTACTTC.

In its sample, this clone was seen a few times. The CDR3: CASSPQGLAGDTQYF. The CDR3 nucleotides read TGTGCCAGCTCACCACAGGGACTAGCGGGAGATACGCAGTATTTT. This sequence joins TRBV18 and TRBJ2-3; 12 bases fit TRBD2. V lost 1 base and J lost 5; bases outside the gene matches: 1. Germline V gene sequence: CDR1 KGHSH, CDR2 LQKENI. CDR3 size: 15 residues.

This clone was recorded a few times. The J gene is TRBJ2-5, the V gene TRBV29-1, with 7 bases identical to TRBD1. The V and J ends lost 1 base and 5 bases, in that order; junction bases with no gene match: 13. The CDR3 spans 16 residues. Germline loops: CDR1 SQVTM, CDR2 ANQGSEA. Written as DNA, the CDR3 is TGCAGCGTTGAAGTAGCCGGGACAGTCTTTGGGGAGACCCAGTACTTC. It specifies CSVEVAGTVFGETQYF. The variable domain in full, completed from reference TRBV29-1 and TRBJ2-5, reads SAVISQKPSRDICQRGTSLTIQCQVDSQVTMMFWYRQQPGQSLTLIATANQGSEATYESGFVIDKFPISRPNLTFSTLTVSNMSPEDSSIYLCSVEVAGTVFGETQYFGPGTRLLVL.

The chain has TRBV28 and TRBJ2-5; 7 nucleotides match TRBD2. Germline-derived CDR1 and CDR2 are MDHEN and SYDVKM. This CDR3 contains 15 residues. V lost 2 bases, J lost 3 bases, and 6 bases stayed unmatched. The CDR3 loop reads CASSLGLAEKETQYF. In DNA, the CDR3 is TGTGCCAGCAGTTTAGGTCTAGCGGAGAAAGAGACCCAGTACTTC.

This clone has just one count. The chain links TRBV19 to TRBJ2-1; 9 bases are a match to TRBD2. The germline CDR1 and CDR2 sequences are LNHDA and SQIVND (reference sequence). This CDR3 is built from 15 residues. V lost 4 bases and J lost 6; bases outside the gene matches: 7. This chain's CDR3 is CASSTLAGGLNEQFF. The CDR3 nucleotides read TGTGCCAGTAGTACACTTGCGGGAGGGCTCAATGAGCAGTTCTTC.

This clone was recorded once. The J gene is TRBJ2-5, the V gene TRBV6-5, with 7 bases that match TRBD2. The germline V gene encodes CDR1 MNHEY and CDR2 SVGAGI. V lost 8 bases and J lost 5; bases outside the gene matches: 14. This CDR3 is built from 15 residues. The CDR3 DNA is TGTGCCAGCGGGTGGGGAGGGAGATCTCCCGAGACCCAGTACTTC. Its protein product is CASGWGGRSPETQYF.

The gene calls are TRBV2 and TRBJ1-2; 7 nucleotides agree with TRBD1. Germline V gene lookup returns CDR1 SNHLY and CDR2 FYNNEI. The V segment lost 6 bases and the J segment 8 bases; nucleotides outside the gene matches: 12. CDR3 size: 14 residues. The CDR3 DNA reads TGTGCCAGCAGGCAAACTTCAGGGGGTGGCGGCTACACCTTC. This gives the protein CASRQTSGGGGYTF.

The rearrangement joins TRBV15 to TRBJ2-2; 7 positions match TRBD2. V was clipped by 1 base and J by 4 bases; unmatched bases: 6. CDR1 LNHNV and CDR2 YYDKDF come from the germline V gene (reference sequence). This CDR3 is built from 16 residues. Here the CDR3 reads CATSRGGEGSTGELFF. The CDR3 bases are TGTGCCACCAGCAGAGGGGGGGAGGGTAGCACCGGGGAGCTGTTTTTT.

A word on this clone: The junction does not match germline at one end; this may be a read error. J is TRBJ2-1 and V is TRBV18; 7 bases are a match to TRBD2. From germline, CDR1 is KGHSH and CDR2 LQKENI. This CDR3 region has 12 residues. CDR3 sequence: CASSPREEEQFF. The CDR3 region has the DNA TGTGCCAGCTCGCCACGGGAGGAAGAGCAGTTCTTC.

This clone was counted a few times. The DNA for the CDR3 is TGTGCCAGCAGTTGGGACAGTAACTATGGCTACACCTTC. Protein product: CASSWDSNYGYTF. This chain connects TRBV7-2 to TRBJ1-2; the match to TRBD1 covers 7 bases. Losses at the gene ends were 6 bases for V and 1 base for J; bases not matched to a gene: 2. Per the germline V gene, CDR1 is SGHTA and CDR2 is FQGNSA. This CDR3 is 13 amino acids long.

The sample holds a few counts of this clone. This sequence joins TRBV7-6 and TRBJ2-5, with 12 bases identical to TRBD2. Losses at the gene ends were 10 bases for V and 0 bases for J; bases not matched to a gene: 6. The V gene's germline CDR1 is SGHVS and CDR2 FNYEAQ. CDR3 length: 15 residues. CDR3 in amino acids: CATGTSGRYQETQYF. The CDR3 DNA follows: TGTGCCACTGGGACTAGCGGGCGGTACCAAGAGACCCAGTACTTC.

This clone was detected only a few times. This chain links TRBV28 with TRBJ2-2; tentatively, D is TRBD1 (6 bases). CDR3 length equals 14 residues. CDR1 is MDHEN and CDR2 is SYDVKM in the germline V gene. V lost 5 bases to trimming and J lost 2 bases, with 9 bases between them. The chain's CDR3 is CASSNRVNTGELFF. DNA of the CDR3: TGTGCCAGCAGTAACAGGGTTAACACCGGGGAGCTGTTTTTT.

The gene calls are TRBV11-2 and TRBJ1-1; D ambiguous. CDR3 length equals 13 residues. CDR1 and CDR2 from the germline V gene are SGHAT and FQNNGV. The V gene lost 5 bases and the J gene lost 0 bases, with 7 bases spanning the gap. The CDR3 spells CASSTRVNTEAFF. Here the CDR3 DNA reads TGTGCCAGCAGCACGAGAGTGAACACTGAAGCTTTCTTT. Variable domain in full (rest from reference TRBV11-2 and TRBJ1-1): EAGVAQSPRYKIIEKRQSVAFWCNPISGHATLYWYQQILGQGPKLLIQFQNNGVVDDSQLPKDRFSAERLKGVDSTLKIQPAKLEDSAVYLCASSTRVNTEAFFGQGTRLTVV.